The entry below describes one TCR beta chain. This record comes from a study of blood T cell repertoires in COVID-19. Under the authors' procedure: Nucleated cell number was recorded as an estimate derived from reference gene primer amplification. Generated by immunoSEQ multiplex PCR, the TCRdb table keeps only in-frame clones and is missing some. The V and J calls and clone size are taken from that table; D and trimming were inferred from the DNA. This table has fewer than 25,000 clones, approximately 86% appearing once. The CDR3 is 17 amino acids. Germline V gives CDR1 MGHDK, CDR2 SYGVNS. The V and J ends lost 6 bases and 0 bases respectively, with 18 bases between them.

Sequenced: peripheral blood. The V gene is TRBV25-1, the J gene TRBJ2-4; D is uncertain. This receptor was identified in a human donor in a cohort sampled during active COVID-19. The donor label of this sample is uncertain. CDR3 nucleotides: TGTGCCAGCAGCGGGTACGAGCTTCGAATAGCCAAAAACATTCAGTACTTC. It is translated as CASSGYELRIAKNIQYF.